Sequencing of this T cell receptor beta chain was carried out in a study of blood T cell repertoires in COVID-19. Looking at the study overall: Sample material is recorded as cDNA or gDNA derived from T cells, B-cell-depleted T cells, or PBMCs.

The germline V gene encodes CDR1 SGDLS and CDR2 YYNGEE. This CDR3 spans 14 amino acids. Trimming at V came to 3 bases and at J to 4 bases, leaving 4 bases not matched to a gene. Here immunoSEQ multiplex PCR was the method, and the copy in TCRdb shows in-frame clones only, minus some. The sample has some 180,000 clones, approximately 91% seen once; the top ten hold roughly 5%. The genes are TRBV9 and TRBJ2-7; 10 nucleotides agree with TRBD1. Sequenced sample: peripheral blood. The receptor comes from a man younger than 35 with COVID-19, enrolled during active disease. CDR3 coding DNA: TGTGCCAGCAGCGCCGGGGGACAGGGGTACGAGCAGTACTTC. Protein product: CASSAGGQGYEQYF.